Shown below are 10 T cell receptor beta chains from a single sample sequenced in a study of cytomegalovirus exposure and HLA in healthy donors. Use of 60 Vbeta and 13 Jbeta primers characterized the PCR. Only in-frame clones appear in the TCRdb table, and some are missing; sequencing was by immunoSEQ multiplex PCR. This sample has about 98,000 clones, with about 74% found just once. Sample: PBMCs. These receptors all stem from a man aged 60 to 75 in good health and CMV-seropositive.

This sequence joins TRBV5-4 and TRBJ2-1, with TRBD2 identical over 11 bases. Germline V CDR1 and CDR2: SGHNT, YYREEE (reference sequence). This CDR3 has 15 amino acids. Trimming took 4 bases from V and 4 from J; bases not matched to a gene: 4. The CDR3 loop reads CASSTGLAEYNEQFF. The CDR3 region has the DNA TGTGCCAGCAGCACGGGACTAGCGGAATACAATGAGCAGTTCTTC. Supplemented by reference TRBV5-4 and TRBJ2-1, the full variable domain reads ETGVTQSPTHLIKTRGQQVTLRCSSQSGHNTVSWYQQALGQGPQFIFQYYREEENGRGNFPPRFSGLQFPNYSSELNVNALELDDSALYLCASSTGLAEYNEQFFGPGTRLTVL.

This clone was observed once. The CDR3 DNA sequence: TGCGCCAGCAGCCAAGACTCGGGTGGGGAGCTGTTTTTT. This gives the protein CASSQDSGGELFF. This rearrangement joins TRBV4-3 to TRBJ2-2; D is unclear. Trimming took off 0 bases at V and 8 bases at J, with 7 bases between the two ends. Per the germline V gene, CDR1 is LGHNA and CDR2 is YSLEER. The CDR3 extends over 13 amino acids.

The CDR3, as DNA: TGTGCCAGCAGTCGACCAGGGGGCGAGCAGTACTTC. It translates to CASSRPGGEQYF. V usage is TRBV7-3 and J usage is TRBJ2-7; TRBD1 matches at 7 bases. Germline assignment: CDR1 SGHTA and CDR2 FQGTGA. The CDR3 is made up of 12 amino acids. V was pared by 6 bases and J by 6 bases, with 5 bases of the junction left unmatched.

The chain employs TRBV28 and TRBJ2-3; 7 positions match TRBD1. V was pared by 5 bases and J by 0 bases, with 8 bases of the junction left unmatched. The CDR3 contains 16 residues. Germline V gives CDR1 MDHEN, CDR2 SYDVKM. In DNA form, the CDR3 reads TGTGCCAGCAGTCCTCTTAGGGACAGAAGCACAGATACGCAGTATTTT. Translation gives CASSPLRDRSTDTQYF.

This rearrangement joins TRBV9 to TRBJ2-2; tentatively, D is TRBD2 (6 bases). The CDR3 spans 13 residues. V dropped 4 bases and J dropped 5 bases, with 9 bases sitting between them. Germline CDR1 and CDR2: SGDLS and YYNGEE. The CDR3 coding sequence is TGTGCCAGCAGCCCGGGGAGGACCGGGGAGCTGTTTTTT. Translating gives CASSPGRTGELFF.

The chain joins TRBV29-1 to TRBJ2-3, with 7 bases identical to TRBD1. The CDR3 length is 19 residues. Germline V gene data show CDR1 as SQVTM and CDR2 as ANQGSEA. The trim removed 0 bases at V and 2 bases at J, leaving 17 bases unmatched. This CDR3 is CSVEDLNEETGPFTDTQYF. The CDR3 DNA reads as TGCAGCGTTGAAGATCTCAATGAGGAGACAGGGCCCTTCACAGATACGCAGTATTTT.

This clone has only one observation. The rearrangement uses TRBV19 and TRBJ1-5; 10 nucleotides agree with TRBD1. Per the germline V gene, CDR1 is LNHDA and CDR2 is SQIVND (reference sequence). This CDR3 is 16 amino acids long. V dropped 4 bases and J dropped 1; count of bases not matched to a gene: 4. Written as DNA, the CDR3 is TGTGCCAGTAGTAAAGGACAGGGGGGAAGCAATCAGCCCCAGCATTTT. Translating gives CASSKGQGGSNQPQHF.

The chain employs TRBV6-1 and TRBJ2-2; D uncertain. Germline V gene lookup returns CDR1 MNHNS and CDR2 SASEGT. This CDR3 region has 18 residues. Trimming removed 3 bases at V and 2 bases at J, with 19 bases between. The CDR3 region has the DNA TGTGCCAGCAGTGAGACCCATTTGATGGGCAGCAACACCGGGGAGCTGTTTTTT. The encoded protein is CASSETHLMGSNTGELFF.

This chain links TRBV4-1 with TRBJ2-3; tentatively, D is TRBD2 (7 bases). From germline, CDR1 is MGHRA and CDR2 YSYEKL. The CDR3 consists of 16 residues. Trimming removed 5 bases from V and 2 bases from J, with 17 bases in between. As DNA, the CDR3 is TGCGCCAGCAGCGTCTCCGGGGCGGGGGCCACAGATACGCAGTATTTT. This codes for CASSVSGAGATDTQYF.

A few counts support this clone. CDR3 coding DNA: TGTGCCAGCAGCCAAGAACCGCCTAGGTTGACTTCTAGCACAGATACGCAGTATTTT. This gives the protein CASSQEPPRLTSSTDTQYF. The J gene is TRBJ2-3, the V gene TRBV4-2; D is undetermined. The germline V and J ends were trimmed by 0 bases and 0 bases, with 19 bases remaining between them. Per the germline V gene, CDR1 is LGHNA and CDR2 is YNFKEQ. The CDR3 runs 19 residues.